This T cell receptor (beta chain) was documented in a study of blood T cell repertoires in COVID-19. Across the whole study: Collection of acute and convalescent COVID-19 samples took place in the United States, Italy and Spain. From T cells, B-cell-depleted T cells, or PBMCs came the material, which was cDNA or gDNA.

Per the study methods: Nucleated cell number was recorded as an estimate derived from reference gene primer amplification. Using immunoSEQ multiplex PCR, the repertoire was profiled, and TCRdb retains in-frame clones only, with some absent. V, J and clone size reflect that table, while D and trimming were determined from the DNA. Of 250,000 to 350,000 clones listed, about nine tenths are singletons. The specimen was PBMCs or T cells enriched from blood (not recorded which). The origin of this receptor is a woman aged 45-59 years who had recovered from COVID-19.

In DNA, the CDR3 is TGTGCCACCAGCAGAGCAGGGACAGGGCGCACTGAAGCTTTCTTT. This gives the protein CATSRAGTGRTEAFF. The chain employs TRBV15 and TRBJ1-1; 9 bases agree with TRBD1. The CDR3 is made up of 15 amino acids. Losses at the gene ends were 1 base for V and 4 bases for J; bases not matched to a gene: 4. CDR1 and CDR2 (germline): LNHNV, YYDKDF (reference sequence).